The source of this TCR beta chain is a study of T-cell memory formation after mild COVID-19. Study-wide findings and caveats: Contracting clones from day 15 to 85 showed balanced CD4/CD8; later expanders favored CD4+. Researchers report contracting CD4+ clones mostly in CM and EM, with CD8+ clones in EMRA. A second wave of clones peaked on day 37, and their SARS-CoV-2 specificity went unconfirmed. There were some responding clones in pre-infection memory, which suggested that cross-reactive memory had joined.

Germline V gene lookup returns CDR1 SGHRS and CDR2 YFSETQ. Germline trimming cut 4 bases from V and 2 bases from J; bases unmatched to any gene: 5. The CDR3 is made up of 16 amino acids. Many counts were recorded for this clonotype. Its antigen is unidentified. Each CDR3 protein is one row after TCRdb ran MiXCR on the 5' RACE reads. This sample yields almost 45,000 distinct CDR3 sequences, of which over 6.5% are seen a single time; approximately 0.74% belongs to the top ten. Sequencing was performed on PBMCs or a T cell subset sorted from them (not recorded which). The clonotype was recovered from an adult who had mild COVID-19 (a few samples of this study predate the infection). Cell type and time point are not known. The gene calls are TRBV5-1 and TRBJ2-3; 12 bases fit TRBD2. As DNA, the CDR3 is TGCGCCAGCAGCGCGGGACTAGCGGGTTCCACAGATACGCAGTATTTT. It is translated as CASSAGLAGSTDTQYF.